This TCR beta chain was found in a study of blood T cell repertoires in COVID-19 (dated by TCRdb to the early 2020s). In the study overall: Samples from collaborators originated in the United States, Italy and Spain and spanned both the acute and convalescent phases of COVID-19. The prospective study material was composed of cDNA or gDNA derived from T cells, B-cell-depleted T cells, or PBMCs. The dataset comprised deeply sampled blood TCRbeta repertoires from subjects exposed to, actively infected with, or recovered from COVID-19. A freely available public database, intended as a resource for researchers studying the immune response to SARS-CoV-2, is where the repertoires were released. Samples were obtained from the ongoing ImmuneRACE study (first 160 participants) and from approximately 1,200 subjects provided by 6 global collaborators. Nearly every sample came with metadata listing a de-identified subject ID, COVID-19 status, age in years and sex. Where available, HLA class I and class II types were taken from metadata supplied by the sample provider and were not determined by assay-based typing. Results and caveats for the whole study, not just this receptor: The amount of clinical and demographic metadata varied by source and participant and was provided uncurated.

Comments on this clone: Its cognate antigen has yet to be identified. No base qualities exist here, and no much larger clone lies one base off it.

TCRbeta CDR3 regions were amplified from genomic DNA by means of the immunoSEQ Assay, a bias-controlled multiplex PCR. Per the source publication's procedure: The number of nucleated cells in each sample was estimated from the amplification of reference gene primers within the assay. Sequence reads were collapsed and filtered to measure the absolute abundance of every unique TCRbeta CDR3 rearrangement. For each sample, productive Simpson clonality was calculated as the square root of Simpson's diversity index over productive rearrangements. TCRdb mirrors the immuneACCESS table, restricted to in-frame sequences. Some clones are absent from its copies; in checked studies, under half trace to an unresolved V gene, and the reason for the others is unknown. That table gives V, J and clone size, and the DNA gave D and trimming. Across this sample there are some 670,000 clones, with over 80% seen only once. Of the sample, 0.2% to 0.3% falls within the top ten clones.

Whole blood was collected in K2EDTA tubes by collaborating institutions according to the institutions' own protocols. For TCRbeta analysis, collaborators shipped samples as frozen whole blood, isolated PBMCs, or DNA extracted from either of those sample types. The clonotype originates from a woman aged 18-35 years with acute or convalescent COVID-19. Sequenced material: peripheral blood.

The CDR3 is CASSQGLTGDSEKLFF. The DNA is as follows: TGCGCCAGCAGCCAAGGGTTAACAGGGGATAGTGAAAAACTGTTTTTT. This receptor chain uses TRBV4-3 and TRBJ1-4; 7 bases in the middle match TRBD1. The germline V and J ends show losses of 1 base and 7 bases respectively, and no gene match explains 9 bases of the junction. The germline V gene sets CDR1 to LGHNA and CDR2 to YSLEER. Taken from cysteine to phenylalanine, the CDR3 has 16 residues. Just the 48-base CDR3 DNA is kept, in frame starting at base 1.